Following are 18 T cell receptor beta chains from one sample sequenced in a study of blood T cell repertoires in COVID-19. Sequencing used immunoSEQ multiplex PCR; TCRdb keeps in-frame clones, though not all of them. The sample has around 330,000 clones, about 87% seen once. The specimen sequenced was peripheral blood. The receptors shown here come from a woman between 25 and 40 years old with COVID-19, enrolled during active disease.

The chain employs TRBV9 and TRBJ2-7, with D perhaps matching TRBD2 (6 bases). Germline CDR1 SGDLS, CDR2 YYNGEE. This CDR3 spans 15 amino acids. Trimming took 0 bases from V and 0 from J, leaving 10 bases between them. The CDR3 DNA sequence: TGTGCCAGCAGCGTAGGAATCGGGAGCTCCTACGAGCAGTACTTC. The encoded protein is CASSVGIGSSYEQYF.

This clone was picked up a small number of times. This sequence joins TRBV4-2 and TRBJ1-1; possible D gene TRBD1, 5 bases. V was clipped by 1 base and J by 1 base, with 10 bases between them. The CDR3 extends over 15 amino acids. Germline values: CDR1 LGHNA, CDR2 YNFKEQ. The CDR3 region is CASSQGLTGNTEAFF. CDR3 sequence (DNA): TGTGCCAGCAGCCAAGGATTAACAGGGAACACTGAAGCTTTCTTT.

The chain uses TRBV5-1 and TRBJ2-3; D perhaps matches TRBD1 (5 bases). Germline V CDR1 and CDR2: SGHRS, YFSETQ. The CDR3 consists of 16 residues. V was trimmed by 3 bases and J by 4 bases, leaving 18 bases between them. This CDR3 is CASSSSYVRGSDTQYF. DNA of the CDR3: TGCGCCAGCAGCTCGTCGTACGTTAGGGGTTCAGATACGCAGTATTTT. Full variable domain (missing parts from reference TRBV5-1 and TRBJ2-3): KAGVTQTPRYLIKTRGQQVTLSCSPISGHRSVSWYQQTPGQGLQFLFEYFSETQRNKGNFPGRFSGRQFSNSRSEMNVSTLELGDSALYLCASSSSYVRGSDTQYFGPGTRLTVL.

The chain combines TRBV15 with TRBJ1-2; 8 bases map to TRBD1. The CDR3 is 19 amino acids. CDR1 is LNHNV and CDR2 is YYDKDF in the germline V gene (reference sequence). Trimming removed 3 bases from V and 6 bases from J; junction bases left unmatched: 21. CDR3 loop: CATSRDNPPGWTGRDGYTF. The CDR3 DNA is TGTGCCACCAGCAGGGACAACCCACCCGGTTGGACAGGGAGGGATGGCTACACCTTC.

V usage is TRBV3-1 (or the pseudogene TRBV3-2) and J usage is TRBJ1-1; 9 nucleotides match TRBD1. The CDR3 spans 13 residues. Germline CDR1 LGHDT, CDR2 YNNKEL (reference sequence). Trimming cost V 2 bases and J 10 bases; bases outside gene matches: 5. For the CDR3, the DNA is TGTGCCAGCAGCCAAACAGGGGGCGAGAGAGCTTTCTTT. Residues: CASSQTGGERAFF.

The rearrangement links TRBV5-1 to TRBJ1-1, with TRBD1 as a possible D gene (5 bases). Looked up from germline, CDR1 is SGHRS and CDR2 is YFSETQ. V lost 6 bases and J 0 bases, leaving 12 bases between the germline ends. This CDR3 has 14 amino acids. CDR3 protein: CASKRGGVNTEAFF. The CDR3 DNA reads as TGCGCCAGCAAAAGGGGAGGGGTGAACACTGAAGCTTTCTTT.

The table lists this clone with a count of one. The V gene is TRBV3-1 (or the pseudogene TRBV3-2), the J gene TRBJ2-3; 9 nucleotides match TRBD2. This CDR3 is 17 amino acids long. With V trimmed by 1 base and J by 5 bases, 10 bases remained unmatched. The germline V gene has CDR1 LGHDT and CDR2 YNNKEL (reference sequence). CDR3 residues: CASSQVLAGGLGDTQYF. In DNA form, the CDR3 reads TGTGCCAGCAGCCAAGTTCTTGCGGGGGGGCTGGGAGATACGCAGTATTTT.

This rearrangement joins TRBV7-9 to TRBJ1-4, with D hard to call. Germline V gene lookup returns CDR1 SEHNR and CDR2 FQNEAQ (reference sequence). Trimming left V 5 bases short and J 3 bases short, with 16 bases between. The CDR3 has 16 residues. The CDR3 coding sequence is TGTGCCAGCAGCCCGGTCTCTTACGGGTCTAATGAAAAACTGTTTTTT. It codes for CASSPVSYGSNEKLFF. Looking up the rest from reference TRBV7-9 and TRBJ1-4 gives the full variable domain: DTGVSQNPRHKITKRGQNVTFRCDPISEHNRLYWYRQTLGQGPEFLTYFQNEAQLEKSRLLSDRFSAERPKGSFSTLEIQRTEQGDSAMYLCASSPVSYGSNEKLFFGSGTQLSVL.

V and J are TRBV28 and TRBJ1-3; D may be TRBD1 (5 bases). V was trimmed by 0 bases and J by 0 bases, leaving 9 bases between them. CDR1 is MDHEN, CDR2 SYDVKM, per germline. The CDR3 has 16 amino acids. The CDR3 protein is CASSLWGLHSGNTIYF. The CDR3 bases are TGTGCCAGCAGTTTATGGGGGCTCCACTCTGGAAACACCATATATTTT.

The CDR3 sequence: CASSLLGLAGVSNTGELFF. In DNA, the CDR3 is TGTGCCAGCAGCTTACTGGGACTAGCGGGGGTCTCGAACACCGGGGAGCTGTTTTTT. This chain uses TRBV7-8 with TRBJ2-2; 14 nucleotides match TRBD2. The trim removed 2 bases at V and 0 bases at J, leaving 5 bases unmatched. The germline CDR1 and CDR2 sequences are SGHVS and FQNEAQ. The CDR3 spans 19 residues.

The J gene is TRBJ2-5, the V gene TRBV2, with 12 bases fitting TRBD2. Per germline, CDR1 SNHLY and CDR2 FYNNEI. The trim removed 5 bases at V and 4 bases at J, leaving 5 bases unmatched. This CDR3 has 15 amino acids. The CDR3: CASSLAGGLGETQYF. For the CDR3, the DNA is TGTGCCAGCAGTCTAGCGGGGGGGCTGGGAGAGACCCAGTACTTC.

This chain joins TRBV29-1 and TRBJ2-7, with D tentatively TRBD1 (5 bases). The CDR3 loop spans 11 amino acids. The V gene's germline CDR1 is SQVTM and CDR2 ANQGSEA. With 4 bases removed from V and 5 bases from J, the gap between germline ends came to 9 bases. CDR3 DNA sequence: TGCAGCGTTGTAGGCAGGGACGAGCAGTACTTC. This translates into CSVVGRDEQYF.

V is TRBV29-1 and J is TRBJ1-1; D is undetermined. V dropped 7 bases and J dropped 5 bases, with 17 bases sitting between them. This CDR3 region has 13 residues. Germline CDR1 reads SQVTM; CDR2 reads ANQGSEA. DNA of the CDR3: TGCAGCGCGGTCGCCTCCCAGGTTACTGAAGCTTTCTTT. Its protein product is CSAVASQVTEAFF. Supplemented by reference TRBV29-1 and TRBJ1-1, the full variable domain reads SAVISQKPSRDICQRGTSLTIQCQVDSQVTMMFWYRQQPGQSLTLIATANQGSEATYESGFVIDKFPISRPNLTFSTLTVSNMSPEDSSIYLCSAVASQVTEAFFGQGTRLTVV.

The chain uses TRBV4-3 and TRBJ1-1, with TRBD1 matching over 8 bases. CDR1 and CDR2 from the germline V gene are LGHNA and YSLEER. The CDR3 spans 16 residues. V gave up 3 bases and J gave up 2 bases; unmatched junction bases: 8. CDR3 DNA sequence: TGCGCCAGCAGCCACGGGACAGGCCTTATAAACACTGAAGCTTTCTTT. Its translation is CASSHGTGLINTEAFF.

The chain employs TRBV7-2 and TRBJ1-1, with D perhaps matching TRBD1 (5 bases). The CDR3 runs 14 residues. The V gene's germline CDR1 is SGHTA and CDR2 FQGNSA. V was pared by 1 base and J by 5 bases, with 11 bases between. The chain's CDR3 is CASSLGRGRTEAFF. The DNA for the CDR3 is TGTGCCAGCAGCTTAGGGCGGGGGAGAACTGAAGCTTTCTTT.

This clone was counted once. CDR3 sequence (DNA): TGTGCCAGCAGGCCGGGACAGGGGGGTACTGAAGCTTTCTTT. Translating it yields CASRPGQGGTEAFF. This chain joins TRBV6-4 and TRBJ1-1; 11 bases agree with TRBD1. The CDR3 totals 14 residues. Looked up from germline, CDR1 is MRHNA and CDR2 is SNTAGT. Trimming cost V 6 bases and J 5 bases; bases outside gene matches: 5.

V is TRBV5-1 and J is TRBJ2-4; tentative D call: TRBD1 (5 bases). The CDR3 is 16 residues long. The ends were cut back, 4 bases at V and 3 bases at J, with 17 bases in the middle. Germline V gene lookup returns CDR1 SGHRS and CDR2 YFSETQ. The CDR3 sequence is CASSPLQGNGKNIQYF. The CDR3 bases are TGCGCCAGCAGCCCACTCCAGGGAAACGGCAAAAACATTCAGTACTTC.

The V call is TRBV28, the J call TRBJ2-1; D is perhaps TRBD2 (6 bases). This CDR3 has 12 residues. The V and J ends lost 5 bases and 7 bases respectively, with 9 bases between them. Germline CDR1 and CDR2: MDHEN and SYDVKM. CDR3 loop: CASSRLVNEQFF. DNA for the CDR3: TGTGCCAGCAGTCGACTAGTGAATGAGCAGTTCTTC.